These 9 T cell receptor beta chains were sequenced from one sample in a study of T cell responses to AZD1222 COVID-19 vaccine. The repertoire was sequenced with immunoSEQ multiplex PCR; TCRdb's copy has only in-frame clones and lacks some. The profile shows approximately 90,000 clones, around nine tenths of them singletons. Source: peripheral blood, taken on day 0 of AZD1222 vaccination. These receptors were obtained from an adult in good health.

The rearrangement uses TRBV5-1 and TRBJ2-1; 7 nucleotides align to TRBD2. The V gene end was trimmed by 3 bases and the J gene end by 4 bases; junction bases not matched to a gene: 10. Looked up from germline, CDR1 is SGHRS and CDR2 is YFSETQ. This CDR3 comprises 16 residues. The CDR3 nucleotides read TGCGCCAGCAGCTCCTCCCCCAGCGGGAATTACAATGAGCAGTTCTTC. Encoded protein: CASSSSPSGNYNEQFF. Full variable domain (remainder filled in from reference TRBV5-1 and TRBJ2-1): KAGVTQTPRYLIKTRGQQVTLSCSPISGHRSVSWYQQTPGQGLQFLFEYFSETQRNKGNFPGRFSGRQFSNSRSEMNVSTLELGDSALYLCASSSSPSGNYNEQFFGPGTRLTVL.

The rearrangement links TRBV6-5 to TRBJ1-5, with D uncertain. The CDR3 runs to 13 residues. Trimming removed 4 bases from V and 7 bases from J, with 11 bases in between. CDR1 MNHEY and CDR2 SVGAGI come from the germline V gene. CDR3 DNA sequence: TGTGCCAGCAGTTCCGCCTCATCCCAGCCCCAGCATTTT. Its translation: CASSSASSQPQHF.

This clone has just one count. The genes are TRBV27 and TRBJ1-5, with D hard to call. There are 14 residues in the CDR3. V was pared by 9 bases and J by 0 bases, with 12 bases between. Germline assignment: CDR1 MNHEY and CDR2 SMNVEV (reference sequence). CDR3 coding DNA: TGTGCCAGTGACCGACGATATAGCAATCAGCCCCAGCATTTT. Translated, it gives CASDRRYSNQPQHF.

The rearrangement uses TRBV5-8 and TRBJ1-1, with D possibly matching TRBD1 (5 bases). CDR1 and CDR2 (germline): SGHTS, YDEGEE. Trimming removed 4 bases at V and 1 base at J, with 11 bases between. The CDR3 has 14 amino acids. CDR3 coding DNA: TGTGCCAGCAGCCTACGGGACCGGAACACTGAAGCTTTCTTT. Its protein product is CASSLRDRNTEAFF.

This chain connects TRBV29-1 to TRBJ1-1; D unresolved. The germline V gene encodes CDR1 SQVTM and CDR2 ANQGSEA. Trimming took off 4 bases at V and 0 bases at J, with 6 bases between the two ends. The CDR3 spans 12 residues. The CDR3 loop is CSVGRMNTEAFF. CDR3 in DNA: TGCAGCGTTGGGCGGATGAACACTGAAGCTTTCTTT.

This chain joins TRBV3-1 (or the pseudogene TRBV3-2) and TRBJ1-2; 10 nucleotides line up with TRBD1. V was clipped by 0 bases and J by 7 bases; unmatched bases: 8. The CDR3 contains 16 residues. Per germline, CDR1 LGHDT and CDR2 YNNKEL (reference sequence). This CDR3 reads CASSQDLGQGSGGYTF. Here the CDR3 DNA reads TGTGCCAGCAGCCAAGATCTGGGACAGGGGTCGGGTGGCTACACCTTC.

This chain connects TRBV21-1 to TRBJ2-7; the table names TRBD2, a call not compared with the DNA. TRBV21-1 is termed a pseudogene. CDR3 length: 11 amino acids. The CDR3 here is CAGTGSYEQYF. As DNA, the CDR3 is TGTGCCGGCACGGGCTCCTACGAGCAGTACTTC.

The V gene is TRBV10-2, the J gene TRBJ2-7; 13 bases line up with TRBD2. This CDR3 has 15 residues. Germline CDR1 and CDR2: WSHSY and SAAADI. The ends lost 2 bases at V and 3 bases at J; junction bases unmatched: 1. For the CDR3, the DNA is TGCGCCAGCAGTGAGGGGACTAGCGGGATCTACGAGCAGTACTTC. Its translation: CASSEGTSGIYEQYF.

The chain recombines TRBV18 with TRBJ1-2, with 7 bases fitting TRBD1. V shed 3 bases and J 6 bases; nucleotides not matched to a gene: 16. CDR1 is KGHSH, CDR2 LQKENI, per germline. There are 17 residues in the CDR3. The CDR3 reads CASSPRTGLPEGNGYTF. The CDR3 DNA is TGTGCCAGCTCACCCAGGACAGGCCTTCCGGAAGGAAATGGCTACACCTTC.